Sequencing of this T cell receptor (beta chain) was carried out in a study of control samples from healthy donors and cancer patients. The method was immunoSEQ multiplex PCR; TCRdb's version includes in-frame clones alone and lacks a portion of them. The sample lists about 86,000 clones; roughly nine tenths were seen once. The source of this sequence is a woman aged 50 to 60 with colorectal cancer. Material for sequencing was PBMCs.

For the CDR3, the DNA is TGTGCCAGCAGTGATGGGCTAGCGGGCACAGATACGCAGTATTTT. Translation gives CASSDGLAGTDTQYF. J is TRBJ2-3 and V is TRBV4-2; 7 nucleotides line up with TRBD2. The CDR3 consists of 15 residues. Germline V gene data show CDR1 as LGHNA and CDR2 as YNFKEQ. V gave up 6 bases and J gave up 1 base; unmatched junction bases: 7.